These 16 T cell receptor beta chains were sequenced from one sample in a study of blood T cell repertoires in COVID-19 (dated by TCRdb to 2020 to 2022). Library method: the immunoSEQ multiplex PCR assay. TCRdb holds this immuneACCESS table with in-frame rearrangements only. Some clones are missing; in checked studies, unresolved V genes explain under half, and the rest has no known cause. The sample profile shows 250,000 to 350,000 clones; 89% of them were found once. The top ten clones comprise 0.85% to 0.95% of the sample. Source material: peripheral blood. These receptors came from a woman between 40 and 50 years old who had recovered from COVID-19.

The J gene is TRBJ2-7, the V gene TRBV30, with D unresolved. The V gene lost 0 bases and the J gene lost 5 bases, with 11 bases spanning the gap. Germline V gene lookup returns CDR1 GTSNPN and CDR2 SVGIG (reference sequence). The CDR3 sequence is 13 residues long. The CDR3 region has the DNA TGTGCCTGGAGTGTCGGTACCCCCGACGAGCAGTACTTC. Translation: CAWSVGTPDEQYF.

The chain combines TRBV5-8 with TRBJ2-3; D may be TRBD1 (5 bases). Germline CDR1 and CDR2: SGHTS and YDEGEE. The CDR3 consists of 15 residues. V gave up 0 bases and J gave up 4 bases, with 12 bases separating them. The CDR3 DNA reads TGTGCCAGCAGCTTGGTCTTAGGGGCAGCAGATACGCAGTATTTT. Encoded protein: CASSLVLGAADTQYF.

This rearrangement joins TRBV5-4 to TRBJ2-1, with D perhaps TRBD2 (6 bases). This CDR3 contains 15 residues. V was clipped by 3 bases and J by 5 bases, with 15 bases between them. Germline V CDR1 and CDR2: SGHNT, YYREEE (reference sequence). The CDR3 DNA sequence: TGTGCCAGCAGCTATGGAGTTCAGCGGGACAATGAGCAGTTCTTC. Its translation: CASSYGVQRDNEQFF.

V usage is TRBV30 and J usage is TRBJ2-1; TRBD1 agrees at 8 bases. V gave up 3 bases and J gave up 7 bases; unmatched junction bases: 5. The CDR3 length is 13 residues. Germline values: CDR1 GTSNPN, CDR2 SVGIG (reference sequence). The CDR3 coding sequence is TGTGCCTGGAGCGTCAACAGGGGGAATGAGCAGTTCTTC. Its translation is CAWSVNRGNEQFF.

The V call is TRBV5-1, the J call TRBJ1-1; possible D gene TRBD1, 6 bases. The germline V gene has CDR1 SGHRS and CDR2 YFSETQ. Trimming removed 0 bases at V and 4 bases at J, with 16 bases between. The CDR3 is 16 amino acids. The CDR3 is CASSLVPGALGTEAFF. The CDR3 nucleotides read TGCGCCAGCAGCTTGGTTCCAGGGGCCTTGGGCACTGAAGCTTTCTTT.

The genes are TRBV24-1 and TRBJ1-5; D perhaps matches TRBD1 (5 bases). In germline, CDR1 is KGHDR, CDR2 SFDVKD. This CDR3 has 16 residues. Trimming shortened V by 5 bases and J by 3 bases, and 16 bases separated the two germline ends. The CDR3: CATSGPQDIPNQPQHF. In nucleotides, the CDR3 is TGTGCCACCAGTGGCCCCCAGGACATTCCCAATCAGCCCCAGCATTTT.

The chain is built from TRBV2 and TRBJ2-1, with 10 bases that match TRBD2. The germline CDR1 and CDR2 sequences are SNHLY and FYNNEI. Germline trimming cut 6 bases from V and 7 bases from J; bases unmatched to any gene: 3. CDR3 length: 13 amino acids. The CDR3 protein is CASSPAGGNEQFF. In nucleotides, the CDR3 is TGTGCCAGCAGCCCAGCGGGAGGGAATGAGCAGTTCTTC.

This clone was counted once. The V and J genes are TRBV2 and TRBJ2-3; D might be TRBD1 (5 bases). Germline-derived CDR1 and CDR2 are SNHLY and FYNNEI. The V end lost 5 bases, the J end lost 2 bases, and 11 bases lay between the germline ends. The CDR3 loop spans 14 amino acids. CDR3 nucleotides: TGTGCCAGCAGTTACAGGCTATCCACAGATACGCAGTATTTT. Amino acid sequence: CASSYRLSTDTQYF.

V gene TRBV11-3 combines with J gene TRBJ2-1; possibly TRBD2 for D (6 bases). Germline CDR1 reads SGHNT; CDR2 reads YENEEA. V was pared by 4 bases and J by 4 bases, with 11 bases between. The CDR3 runs 14 residues. As DNA, the CDR3 is TGTGCCAGCAGCTACCGGACTACTTACAATGAGCAGTTCTTC. Translating gives CASSYRTTYNEQFF.

The chain employs TRBV19 and TRBJ2-3; perhaps TRBD1 as D (7 bases). This CDR3 has 21 amino acids. Trimming cost V 7 bases and J 0 bases, with 32 bases left between them. Germline CDR1 reads LNHDA; CDR2 reads SQIVND (reference sequence). The CDR3 sequence: CASIGGGQAGQSAGSTDTQYF. The CDR3 DNA is TGTGCCAGTATAGGAGGGGGCCAGGCAGGCCAAAGCGCCGGTAGCACAGATACGCAGTATTTT.

This clone appeared a single time. The J gene is TRBJ2-7, the V gene TRBV5-6; 7 positions agree with TRBD2. Germline V gene lookup returns CDR1 SGHDT and CDR2 YYEEEE. The CDR3 length is 15 residues. Unmatched junction bases numbered 9, after V lost 4 bases and J lost 2 bases. The CDR3 sequence is CASSADGEGTYEQYF. The CDR3 DNA is TGTGCCAGCAGCGCAGACGGGGAGGGCACCTACGAGCAGTACTTC.

The rearrangement uses TRBV2 and TRBJ2-3, with unresolved D. In germline, CDR1 is SNHLY, CDR2 FYNNEI. The V end was cut by 7 bases, the J end by 6 bases, with 8 bases between. The CDR3 runs to 11 residues. For the CDR3, the DNA is TGTGCCAGCATTGGCCCCGATACGCAGTATTTT. Translated, it gives CASIGPDTQYF. Full variable domain (remainder filled in from reference TRBV2 and TRBJ2-3): EPEVTQTPSHQVTQMGQEVILRCVPISNHLYFYWYRQILGQKVEFLVSFYNNEISEKSEIFDDQFSVERPDGSNFTLKIRSTKLEDSAMYFCASIGPDTQYFGPGTRLTVL.

The rearrangement links TRBV3-1 (or the pseudogene TRBV3-2) to TRBJ2-7; a possible D gene is TRBD1 (6 bases). Looked up from germline, CDR1 is LGHDT and CDR2 is YNNKEL (reference sequence). V gave up 6 bases and J gave up 7 bases, with 16 bases separating them. The CDR3 has 13 residues. The CDR3 spells CASRSGVGEEQYF. In DNA form, the CDR3 reads TGTGCCAGCAGGTCAGGGGTCGGGGAGGAGCAGTACTTC.

This chain connects TRBV19 to TRBJ2-5; 10 nucleotides match TRBD1. Losses at the gene ends were 10 bases for V and 5 bases for J; bases not matched to a gene: 10. This CDR3 has 14 amino acids. The germline gives CDR1 LNHDA, CDR2 SQIVND (reference sequence). For the CDR3, the DNA is TGTGCCACCGCGCGACAGGGGGCGCGGGAGACCCAGTACTTC. Its protein is CATARQGARETQYF.

This chain joins TRBV10-3 and TRBJ2-1, with D unclear. V was cut by 2 bases and J by 9 bases, with 8 bases left in between. The CDR3 has 12 residues. CDR1 is ENHRY and CDR2 is SYGVKD in the germline V gene. For the CDR3, the DNA is TGTGCCATCAGTGAGGCTACGGGTGAGCAGTTCTTC. This gives the protein CAISEATGEQFF.

The chain couples TRBV6-5 to TRBJ1-5; perhaps TRBD1 as D (6 bases). The CDR3 totals 13 residues. Trimming removed 6 bases from V and 2 bases from J, with 8 bases in between. Germline assignment: CDR1 MNHEY and CDR2 SVGAGI. The CDR3 here is CASRDSGNQPQHF. In DNA, the CDR3 is TGTGCCAGCAGGGACAGTGGCAATCAGCCCCAGCATTTT.